Listed below are T cell receptor beta chains from one sample, sequenced in a study of T cell changes during pregnancy in multiple sclerosis. Assay: immunoSEQ multiplex PCR; the TCRdb copy retains only in-frame clones and omits some. The table lists 60,000 or so clones, approximately 90% of them singletons. The sequencing here drew on peripheral blood, taken in the first trimester of pregnancy. The origin of the receptors is a female donor in good health, enrolled as a control in a pregnancy study. The CDR3 runs from the conserved cysteine through the conserved F or W. D genes are given only for firm matches.

j_gene	d_gene	v_gene	CDR3nt	CDR3aa
TRBJ2-1	TRBD2	TRBV10-2	TGCGCCAGCAGTGACACCTCTGGACTAGCCAATGAGCAGTTCTTC	CASSDTSGLANEQFF
TRBJ1-5	TRBD1	TRBV7-9	TGTGCCAGCAGCTCCCGGGACAGGTCCGTCGTAGCCCAGCATTTT	CASSSRDRSVVAQHF
TRBJ1-1	-	TRBV7-6	TGTGCCAGCAGCGTGAGCAGGGGTACTGAAGCTTTCTTT	CASSVSRGTEAFF
TRBJ2-2	TRBD2	TRBV10-3	TGTGCCATCAGTGAGCAAACTGGGACTAGCGGGGCCGGGGAGCTGTTTTTT	CAISEQTGTSGAGELFF
TRBJ1-2	-	TRBV30	TGTGCCTGGGAGGCTAACTATGGCTACACCTTC	CAWEANYGYTF
TRBJ2-6	-	TRBV30	TGTGCCTGGAGTAAAAGTCGGACAGCCTCTGGGGCCAACGTCCTGACTTTC	CAWSKSRTASGANVLTF
TRBJ1-6	-	TRBV30	TGTGCCTGGAGTTCCCTTAACAGGGAGGGTGAACCCCTCCACTTT	CAWSSLNREGEPLHF
TRBJ1-6	-	TRBV7-2	TGTGCCAGCAGCAAACGGGGATATAATTCACCCCTCCACTTT	CASSKRGYNSPLHF
TRBJ2-2	-	TRBV9	TGTGCCAGCAGCGTAGTTCGCGACACCGGGGAGCTGTTTTTT	CASSVVRDTGELFF
TRBJ1-1	TRBD1	TRBV25-1	TGTGCCAGCAGTGAACCCGGGACAGGGGAGACTGAAGCTTTCTTT	CASSEPGTGETEAFF
TRBJ1-1	TRBD1	TRBV15	TGTGCCACCAGCACCGGACAGGCAGAGGCTTTCTTT	CATSTGQAEAFF
TRBJ1-6	TRBD1	TRBV28	TGTGCCAGCAGTTTGGGACAGTTAGGGCATATTTATTCACCCCTCCACTTT	CASSLGQLGHIYSPLHF
TRBJ1-2	TRBD1	TRBV7-2	TGTGCCAGCAGCCCCCCCCCGGGGACAGCTAATGGCTACACCTTC	CASSPPPGTANGYTF
TRBJ1-3	-	TRBV6-5	TGTGCCAGCAGGATGGACACCAGCTCTGGAAACACCATATATTTT	CASRMDTSSGNTIYF
TRBJ2-2	-	TRBV5-1	TGCGCCAGCAGCTTGGCCCGACAAATGAACACCGGGGAGCTGTTTTTT	CASSLARQMNTGELFF
TRBJ2-2	-	TRBV27	TGTGCCAGCAGTTTATCGAGGGCCGGGGAGCTGTTTTTT	CASSLSRAGELFF
TRBJ2-7	-	TRBV7-2	TGTGCCAGCGGGACTGGGTCAGGGTCTGTCTACGAGCAGTACTTC	CASGTGSGSVYEQYF
TRBJ2-5	-	TRBV2	TGTGCCAGCAAGGTCAGGAAAGAGACCCAGTACTTC	CASKVRKETQYF
TRBJ2-5	-	TRBV4-1	TGCGCCAGCAGCCAAGATGCCAGGGTAGAAGAGACCCAGTACTTC	CASSQDARVEETQYF
TRBJ2-7	-	TRBV11-1	TGTGCCAGCAGCCCAGAACAGGGTCCCTCCTACGAGCAGTACTTC	CASSPEQGPSYEQYF
TRBJ1-5	-	TRBV19	TGTGCCAGTCGGGCAGACTATAGCAATCAGCCCCAGCATTTT	CASRADYSNQPQHF
TRBJ2-1	-	TRBV4-1	TGCGCCAGCAGCCAAGAAAGGAGGGGTAATGAGCAGTTCTTC	CASSQERRGNEQFF